Listed below are T cell receptor beta chains from one sample, sequenced in a study of T cell responses to AZD1222 COVID-19 vaccine. Profiling relied on immunoSEQ multiplex PCR, and the TCRdb table lists in-frame clones only, not all of them. The table records 130,000 to 150,000 clones, about 89% of them present only once. Sequenced here: peripheral blood, sampled on day 0 of MenACWY control vaccination. Source of these receptors: an adult in good health. The conserved cysteine and the conserved F or W are not part of the CDR3 here.

CDR3	length	V	J
ASSLPPLPDRGIKTEAF	17	TRBV5-1	TRBJ1-1
SPGGGYGYT	9	TRBV20-1	TRBJ1-2
ASSSNGIPGNTIY	13	TRBV7-9	TRBJ1-3
ASSGLAGGPDTQY	13	TRBV6-4	TRBJ2-3
ASSLWASGSNQPQH	14	TRBV28	TRBJ1-5
ASLRQNTEAF	10	TRBV23-1	TRBJ1-1
ASSGQRNTEAF	11	TRBV10-1	TRBJ1-1
ASSAGQGADSPLH	13	TRBV6-4	TRBJ1-6
ASSPRASFTGELF	13	TRBV19	TRBJ2-2
ASSLGRGGSEAF	12	TRBV27	TRBJ1-1
ASSLTFTGAPYEQY	14	TRBV7-6	TRBJ2-7
ASSVEGRSGSYEQY	14	TRBV5-1	TRBJ2-7
ASSQPRTANYGYT	13	TRBV4-2	TRBJ1-2
ASISMGGYYEQY	12	TRBV28	TRBJ2-7
ASSLPGGAGTGELF	14	TRBV28	TRBJ2-2